This T cell receptor beta chain originates from a study of PD-L1 blockade in urothelial cancer (dated by TCRdb to the late 2010s). In the study overall: All patients started therapy around 2014 and received atezolizumab 1,200 mg intravenously every 3 weeks. Twenty-five of 29 patients were males with bladder-origin urothelial cancer, and about 60% of the 29 reported a prior smoking history. An ECOG performance status of 0 or 1 was recorded for the patients, and 0 to 3 prior chemotherapy regimens had been received by the patients. Blood samples were analyzed at 3 weeks after treatment start (second dose) and at 6 weeks after treatment start. Blood samples yielded a median of around 130,000 T cells and tens of thousands of unique TCRs, with median clonality approximately 0.08. An exploratory multi-omic analysis was conducted of the somatic, immune and clinical correlates of response to PD-L1 blockade with atezolizumab in urothelial cancer. Pretreatment tumor samples, along with matched peripheral blood serially collected before and after atezolizumab treatment, were subjected to TCR sequencing. Durable clinical benefit was defined as a progression-free survival longer than 6 months, and TCR features were additionally tested against progression-free survival and overall survival. In the same patients who had TCR sequencing, pretreatment tumors also underwent whole exome sequencing and RNA sequencing. Durable clinical benefit was achieved by nine patients and was not achieved by 20 patients. Pretreatment blood TCR-seq was available for around 29 patients, at least one posttreatment blood collection was obtained for some 25 patients, and tumor TCR-seq was available for some 25 patients.

CDR1 SGHTA and CDR2 FQGNSA are derived from the germline V gene. The CDR3 goes from the cysteine to the phenylalanine over 15 residues. Here the CDR3 DNA is all that survives: 45 bases in frame from base 1. Trimming takes 8 bases from V and 5 bases from J, and the germline ends sit 21 bases apart. Synthetic TCR analog templates were spiked into each PCR so that absolute template abundance could be estimated from read counts. The immunoSEQ assay was used to amplify TCRbeta CDR3 regions from genomic DNA with bias-controlled V and J gene primers. Sequencing of rearranged TCRbeta segments was performed at approximately 20X coverage. On the study's bioinformatics: Clustering was used to correct sequencing errors, and CDR3s were annotated against IMGT to assign V, D and J genes. Only productive TCRbeta rearrangements were used in downstream analyses, excluding out-of-frame or stop-codon sequences. Clonality was computed as one minus Shannon entropy normalized by the log of the number of unique productive sequences. Clones differing between time points or between blood and tumor were identified using Fisher's exact test with Benjamini-Hochberg correction, with an adjusted p below 0.01 applied as the threshold. TCRdb limited this immuneACCESS table to in-frame rearrangements with V and J called. A share of clones is missing; checked studies link under half to unresolved V genes, and the rest is unexplained. From that table come the V and J calls and clone size; the DNA was used to work out D and trimming. The sample table records approximately 30,000 clones; roughly 87% of these occur just once. The ten top clones hold approximately 8.2% of the sample.

The sample's time point, from its label and the paper: peripheral blood 6 weeks after treatment start. A total of 25 to 30 patients with locally advanced or metastatic urothelial carcinoma, treated at Memorial Sloan Kettering on a trial protocol, made up the cohort. Peripheral blood mononuclear cells were collected pretreatment and during treatment, with between 1 and 8 total time points obtained per patient. The Qiagen DNeasy Blood extraction kit was used to purify genomic DNA from total PBMCs and tumor samples. PBMCs were collected pretreatment and during treatment and were isolated and stored as previously described. Remarks on this clone: The antigen this receptor binds is unknown. Qualities for individual bases were not recorded, and no much larger clone is one base off.

Paper-wide results and their limitations: A pretreatment peripheral blood TCR clonality below the median was linked to improved progression-free and overall survival. Patients with durable benefit showed greater expansion of tumor-associated TCR clones in peripheral blood 3 weeks after starting treatment (n ≈ 21, p = 0.022). Because the sample size was small (n ≈ 28) and many of the analyses were exploratory, the results are meant to be hypothesis-generating.

This receptor was taken from a man at least 80 years old with urothelial cancer. The source material was PBMCs, sampled around atezolizumab (anti-PD-L1) treatment. The V gene is TRBV7-2 and the J gene is TRBJ2-5; TRBD2 is possibly the D segment (5 matching bases). The CDR3 protein sequence reads: CASGLRWERWETQYF. In nucleotides, the sequence is TGTGCCAGCGGACTCAGGTGGGAGAGGTGGGAGACCCAGTACTTC.